The 26 T cell receptor beta chains below come from one sample, sequenced in a study of blood T cell repertoires in COVID-19. The table came from immunoSEQ multiplex PCR; TCRdb's copy has only in-frame clones and leaves some out. In the table there are about 220,000 clones, 65% to 90% of which are singletons. Sequencing input: peripheral blood. These receptors all come from a human donor in a cohort sampled during active COVID-19.

This clone was observed a single time. One end of the junction varies from germline; a read error may be responsible. CDR3 nucleotide sequence: TGTGCCTGGAGTCCCGTACAGGGCTCCCACGAGCAGTACTTC. This codes for CAWSPVQGSHEQYF. The chain recombines TRBV30 with TRBJ2-7; weak D call: TRBD1 (6 bases). The CDR3 sequence is 14 residues long. Germline CDR1 is GTSNPN and CDR2 is SVGIG (reference sequence).

The chain links TRBV7-2 to TRBJ2-1; maybe TRBD2 (6 bases). The V gene lost 3 bases and the J gene lost 0 bases, with 9 bases spanning the gap. The CDR3 is 15 residues long. Germline-derived CDR1 and CDR2 are SGHTA and FQGNSA. CDR3 coding DNA: TGTGCCAGCAGCTTCGACGGGAGCTCCTACAATGAGCAGTTCTTC. Its translation: CASSFDGSSYNEQFF.

The rearrangement links TRBV27 to TRBJ2-7; 8 nucleotides agree with TRBD2. In germline, CDR1 is MNHEY, CDR2 SMNVEV (reference sequence). The CDR3 sequence is 13 residues long. V gave up 5 bases and J gave up 6 bases; unmatched junction bases: 6. The CDR3 DNA sequence: TGTGCCAGCAGTCGGGAGGGCCTGGGCGAGCAGTACTTC. Translated: CASSREGLGEQYF.

The rearrangement links TRBV9 to TRBJ2-1; 9 bases agree with TRBD2. Germline loops: CDR1 SGDLS, CDR2 YYNGEE. V shed 4 bases, J shed 15 bases, and the junction held 14 bases outside the gene matches. The CDR3 covers 14 residues. The CDR3 sequence: CASSPGVLSGSSFF. The CDR3 nucleotides read TGTGCCAGCAGCCCGGGGGTACTTAGCGGGAGTTCGTTCTTC. Full variable domain (rest looked up from reference TRBV9 and TRBJ2-1): DSGVTQTPKHLITATGQRVTLRCSPRSGDLSVYWYQQSLDQGLQFLIQYYNGEERAKGNILERFSAQQFPDLHSELNLSSLELGDSALYFCASSPGVLSGSSFFGPGTRLTVL.

V is TRBV5-1 and J is TRBJ1-3, with a tentative D call TRBD1 (5 bases). The V and J ends lost 3 bases and 3 bases respectively, with 13 bases between them. CDR1 SGHRS and CDR2 YFSETQ come from the germline V gene. The CDR3 is 15 amino acids. DNA of the CDR3: TGCGCCAGCAGCTGGACACCGACAGTTGGAAACACCATATATTTT. Amino acids: CASSWTPTVGNTIYF.

The genes are TRBV7-9 and TRBJ1-1, with 8 nucleotides matching TRBD1. Germline loops: CDR1 SEHNR, CDR2 FQNEAQ (reference sequence). The CDR3 has 13 residues. After removal of 3 bases from V and 6 bases from J, the junction contained 3 bases not matched to a gene. CDR3: CASSFTGGPEAFF. In nucleotides, the CDR3 is TGTGCCAGCAGCTTTACAGGGGGTCCTGAAGCTTTCTTT.

This clone has only one observation. This sequence joins TRBV7-2 and TRBJ2-2; TRBD2 matches 8 bases. J was trimmed by 1 base and V by 3 bases; bases with no gene match: 13. Germline CDR1 and CDR2: SGHTA and FQGNSA. CDR3 length: 19 residues. CDR3 DNA: TGTGCCAGCAGCTTTACGCTAGGGGCTCTAGCGGGGAACACCGGGGAGCTGTTTTTT. It encodes CASSFTLGALAGNTGELFF. Variable domain in full (rest from reference TRBV7-2 and TRBJ2-2): GAGVSQSPSNKVTEKGKDVELRCDPISGHTALYWYRQSLGQGLEFLIYFQGNSAPDKSGLPSDRFSAERTGGSVSTLTIQRTQQEDSAVYLCASSFTLGALAGNTGELFFGEGSRLTVL.

The chain recombines TRBV11-1 with TRBJ2-7; 8 positions match TRBD2. The CDR3 is 16 amino acids. V shed 5 bases and J 0 bases; nucleotides not matched to a gene: 9. CDR1 SGHAT and CDR2 FQDESV come from the germline V gene (reference sequence). The CDR3 is CASSTRGGATSYEQYF. CDR3 nucleotides: TGTGCCAGCAGCACCCGGGGGGGCGCGACCTCCTACGAGCAGTACTTC.

The V call is TRBV6-5, the J call TRBJ2-1, with TRBD2 identical over 7 bases. V dropped 2 bases and J dropped 1; count of bases not matched to a gene: 5. Per the germline V gene, CDR1 is MNHEY and CDR2 is SVGAGI. CDR3 length: 16 amino acids. The CDR3 protein is CASSYGRALSYNEQFF. CDR3 nucleotide sequence: TGTGCCAGCAGTTACGGGAGGGCCTTATCCTACAATGAGCAGTTCTTC.

The chain couples TRBV7-2 to TRBJ1-1, with a tentative D call TRBD1 (5 bases). The V end was cut by 5 bases, the J end by 5 bases, with 18 bases between. CDR1 is SGHTA, CDR2 FQGNSA, per germline. This CDR3 region has 15 residues. This CDR3 reads CASSPTGGVGTEAFF. CDR3 DNA sequence: TGTGCCAGCAGCCCGACGGGGGGGGTTGGGACTGAAGCTTTCTTT.

Concerning this clone itself: The identical CDR3 is also encoded by other nucleotide sequences in the sample. The chain has TRBV19 and TRBJ1-5; 9 nucleotides align to TRBD1. Germline V gene lookup returns CDR1 LNHDA and CDR2 SQIVND (reference sequence). This CDR3 has 14 amino acids. Trimming took 4 bases from V and 7 from J; bases not matched to a gene: 5. The CDR3 DNA sequence: TGTGCCAGTAGTACGGACAGGGGAAACCAGCCCCAGCATTTT. It is translated as CASSTDRGNQPQHF. The full variable domain, completed using reference TRBV19 and TRBJ1-5, is DGGITQSPKYLFRKEGQNVTLSCEQNLNHDAMYWYRQDPGQGLRLIYYSQIVNDFQKGDIAEGYSVSREKKESFPLTVTSAQKNPTAFYLCASSTDRGNQPQHFGDGTRLSIL.

A few counts support this clone. The gene calls are TRBV7-9 and TRBJ2-1, with unresolved D. The V gene lost 4 bases and the J gene lost 2 bases, with 9 bases spanning the gap. Germline V CDR1 and CDR2: SEHNR, FQNEAQ (reference sequence). The CDR3 length is 14 residues. CDR3 nucleotides: TGTGCCAGCAGCTCCGGGTCTCCCTACAATGAGCAGTTCTTC. Protein sequence: CASSSGSPYNEQFF.

Only a few counts were recorded for this clone. The chain joins TRBV4-1 to TRBJ2-3; D gene unclear. Trimming removed 1 base from V and 6 bases from J, with 11 bases in between. This CDR3 spans 14 amino acids. CDR1 is MGHRA, CDR2 YSYEKL, per germline. The CDR3 DNA reads as TGCGCCAGCAGCCAAGCCCCCTACCCGGATACGCAGTATTTT. This encodes CASSQAPYPDTQYF.

This chain links TRBV9 with TRBJ2-5; TRBD2 matches at 9 bases. J lost 2 bases, V lost 0 bases, and 8 bases had no gene match. CDR3 length equals 17 residues. Germline V gene sequence: CDR1 SGDLS, CDR2 YYNGEE. The CDR3 region has the DNA TGTGCCAGCAGCGTAGGGTTAGCGGGAGCAGGTCAAGAGACCCAGTACTTC. Its translation: CASSVGLAGAGQETQYF.

The chain recombines TRBV6-2 or TRBV6-3 with TRBJ1-5, with D possibly TRBD1 on 5 matching bases. The germline V gene has CDR1 MNHEY and CDR2 SVGEGT. The V gene lost 4 bases and the J gene lost 2 bases, with 12 bases spanning the gap. The CDR3 is 15 residues long. The chain's CDR3 is CASSSLGVGNQPQHF. The CDR3, as DNA: TGTGCCAGCAGTTCGTTAGGGGTAGGCAATCAGCCCCAGCATTTT.

This chain joins TRBV27 and TRBJ1-2; 10 bases are a match to TRBD1. Germline loops: CDR1 MNHEY, CDR2 SMNVEV (reference sequence). This CDR3 comprises 17 residues. J gave up 4 bases and V 0 bases, and 8 bases lay outside the gene matches. For the CDR3, the DNA is TGTGCCAGCAGTTTATCGAGGGGGGACAGGGGTATCTATGGCTACACCTTC. It translates to CASSLSRGDRGIYGYTF.

The chain couples TRBV28 to TRBJ2-1; 10 nucleotides align to TRBD1. The germline gives CDR1 MDHEN, CDR2 SYDVKM. This CDR3 is built from 20 residues. J lost 0 bases, V lost 3 bases, and 14 bases had no gene match. CDR3 DNA: TGTGCCAGCAGTTTTCTGCAACGGGACAGGGGAAAGAGCTCCTACAATGAGCAGTTCTTC. Amino acids: CASSFLQRDRGKSSYNEQFF.

The chain recombines TRBV19 with TRBJ2-1, with D tentatively TRBD1 (6 bases). In germline, CDR1 is LNHDA, CDR2 SQIVND (reference sequence). The ends were cut back, 5 bases at V and 0 bases at J, with 11 bases in the middle. This CDR3 is built from 15 residues. The CDR3: CASSFQGSSYNEQFF. The CDR3 DNA reads as TGTGCCAGTAGTTTCCAGGGGTCCTCCTACAATGAGCAGTTCTTC.

The chain recombines TRBV2 with TRBJ2-5, with D maybe TRBD2 (6 bases). The germline V and J ends were trimmed by 1 base and 3 bases, with 15 bases remaining between them. Germline V CDR1 and CDR2: SNHLY, FYNNEI. This CDR3 is built from 16 residues. In nucleotides, the CDR3 is TGTGCCAGCAGTGAAGTCGTAGCGGAAGAAAAAGAGACCCAGTACTTC. Protein product: CASSEVVAEEKETQYF.

V is TRBV24-1 and J is TRBJ2-2, with TRBD2 matching over 7 bases. This CDR3 has 15 amino acids. Germline CDR1 is KGHDR and CDR2 is SFDVKD. V dropped 4 bases and J dropped 6; count of bases not matched to a gene: 7. The CDR3 spells CATSDPRTRAGELFF. The CDR3 DNA follows: TGTGCCACCAGTGACCCACGGACTAGGGCCGGGGAGCTGTTTTTT.

CDR3 sequence: CASRQGVTGNTIYF. CDR3 bases: TGTGCCAGCAGGCAGGGGGTGACTGGAAACACCATATATTTT. The V gene is TRBV2, the J gene TRBJ1-3, with 7 nucleotides matching TRBD1. The CDR3 covers 14 residues. V was clipped by 6 bases and J by 2 bases; unmatched bases: 4. The germline gives CDR1 SNHLY, CDR2 FYNNEI.

This chain links TRBV6-2 or TRBV6-3 with TRBJ2-7; D remains ambiguous. The germline CDR1 and CDR2 sequences are MNHEY and SVGEGT. This CDR3 is 12 amino acids long. V was pared by 4 bases and J by 6 bases, with 10 bases between. The CDR3 coding sequence is TGTGCCAGCAGTTCACCTGCCGGCGAGCAGTACTTC. It encodes CASSSPAGEQYF.

This sequence joins TRBV27 and TRBJ2-7; D perhaps matches TRBD2 (6 bases). The germline V and J ends were trimmed by 6 bases and 3 bases, with 12 bases remaining between them. CDR3 length: 13 amino acids. Per germline, CDR1 MNHEY and CDR2 SMNVEV (reference sequence). DNA for the CDR3: TGTGCCAGCAGATTAGCGGCGAGCTACGAGCAGTACTTC. This encodes CASRLAASYEQYF.

This clone was seen more than once but under ten times. The chain joins TRBV5-1 to TRBJ1-1, with TRBD1 identical over 8 bases. V was clipped by 0 bases and J by 5 bases; unmatched bases: 3. Germline values: CDR1 SGHRS, CDR2 YFSETQ. The CDR3 length is 14 residues. CDR3 sequence reads: CASSLDRGGTEAFF. CDR3 in DNA: TGCGCCAGCAGCTTGGACAGGGGGGGAACTGAAGCTTTCTTT.

The chain carries TRBV5-8 and TRBJ1-3, with TRBD1 as a possible D gene (6 bases). Per the germline V gene, CDR1 is SGHTS and CDR2 is YDEGEE. CDR3 size: 14 residues. V lost 4 bases and J 0 bases, leaving 8 bases between the germline ends. The CDR3 region has the DNA TGTGCCAGCAGCAGAGGGGGCTCTGGAAACACCATATATTTT. It encodes CASSRGGSGNTIYF.

The chain joins TRBV11-2 to TRBJ1-1; the D is unclear. Deletions cut 5 bases from V and 2 bases from J, with 18 bases between. Per the germline V gene, CDR1 is SGHAT and CDR2 is FQNNGV. The CDR3 is made up of 16 amino acids. CDR3 coding DNA: TGTGCCAGCAGCCCCCAGGCAGCCCTTCCAAACACTGAAGCTTTCTTT. Amino acids: CASSPQAALPNTEAFF. Complete variable domain (other parts from reference TRBV11-2 and TRBJ1-1): EAGVAQSPRYKIIEKRQSVAFWCNPISGHATLYWYQQILGQGPKLLIQFQNNGVVDDSQLPKDRFSAERLKGVDSTLKIQPAKLEDSAVYLCASSPQAALPNTEAFFGQGTRLTVV.